This TCR beta chain was identified during a study of T-cell memory formation after mild COVID-19. Study-level information: The TCR clusters were mostly specific to one donor. Study-level results: Cross-reactive memory appears to have joined, as suggested by some responding clones showing up in pre-infection memory. CD4+ contracting clones lay mainly in CM and EM, CD8+ ones in EMRA.

On this clonotype: Its target is not known.

Trimming left V 6 bases short and J 1 base short, with 12 bases between. This CDR3 has 13 residues. CDR1 is DFQATT, CDR2 SNEGSKA, per germline (reference sequence). Each CDR3 protein is one row after TCRdb ran MiXCR on the 5' RACE reads. The sample lists approximately 410,000 distinct CDR3 sequences, less than 25% occurring once. The chain has TRBV20-1 and TRBJ1-1; no reliable D call. The clonotype comes from an adult woman who had mild COVID-19 (a few samples of this study predate the infection). Cell type and time point are not known. Sequences were obtained from PBMCs or a T cell subset sorted from them (not recorded which). CDR3 sequence: CSALPWGNTEAFF. The CDR3, as DNA: TGCAGTGCGCTCCCTTGGGGGAACACTGAAGCTTTCTTT.